A selection of T cell receptor beta chains follows, all from one sample in a study of shared clonotypes between healthy human individuals. Produced via immunoSEQ multiplex PCR; TCRdb's table is partial and in-frame only. The sample includes 1.4 million to 1.5 million clones, 96% seen only once; the top ten take approximately 1.1%. Sequencing used naive CD4+ T cells sorted from blood. The origin of the receptors is a man aged 30 to 39 in good health. Both conserved end residues are part of each CDR3. The D gene is left open where the match is weak. Rows may omit the clone size; those that give it use once, few, many or a size class.

size | J | V | D | CDR3 | DNA
. | TRBJ1-2 | TRBV2 | . | CAVLIPNYGYTF | TGTGCCGTCCTAATCCCAAACTATGGCTACACCTTC
. | TRBJ2-3 | TRBV5-4 | . | CASSLGGTISTDTQYF | TGTGCCAGCAGCTTGGGAGGTACCATCAGCACAGATACGCAGTATTTT
. | TRBJ2-1 | TRBV6-1 | . | CASSELRPAGQFF | TGTGCCAGCAGTGAGCTGAGGCCAGCGGGGCAGTTCTTC
. | TRBJ2-7 | TRBV5-1 | TRBD2 | CASSRSSGSAYEQYF | TGCGCCAGCAGCAGGTCTAGCGGGAGTGCTTACGAGCAGTACTTC
once | TRBJ1-1 | TRBV18 | TRBD1 | CASSPFRDRNTEAFF | TGTGCCAGCTCACCGTTCCGGGACAGAAACACTGAAGCTTTCTTT
. | TRBJ2-2 | TRBV10-3 | . | CAISDSSRDTGELFF | TGTGCCATCAGTGATTCCAGCAGGGATACCGGGGAGCTGTTTTTT
few | TRBJ1-3 | TRBV4-2 | . | CASSQGEASGNTIYF | TGTGCCAGCAGCCAAGGTGAGGCATCTGGAAACACCATATATTTT
. | TRBJ2-1 | TRBV5-1 | TRBD2 | CASSPPGTSPNEQFF | TGCGCCAGCAGCCCGCCAGGGACTAGTCCTAATGAGCAGTTCTTC
. | TRBJ2-1 | TRBV18 | . | CASSALGRLYNEQFF | TGTGCCAGCTCAGCACTAGGCAGATTATACAATGAGCAGTTCTTC
. | TRBJ2-1 | TRBV18 | TRBD2 | CASSPGTSGSNEQFF | TGTGCCAGCTCACCAGGGACTAGCGGGAGCAATGAGCAGTTCTTC
. | TRBJ2-1 | TRBV7-9 | . | CASRNNEQFF | TGTGCCAGCAGAAATAATGAGCAGTTCTTC
once | TRBJ2-3 | TRBV14 | TRBD2 | CASSQAGGPPLDTQYF | TGTGCCAGCAGCCAAGCGGGAGGGCCGCCATTAGATACGCAGTATTTT
. | TRBJ2-7 | TRBV7-2 | . | CASSLGLGGYEQYF | TGTGCCAGCAGCTTAGGTCTAGGGGGCTACGAGCAGTACTTC
. | TRBJ2-3 | TRBV5-4 | TRBD2 | CASSLRLAANTDTQYF | TGTGCCAGCAGCTTGCGACTAGCGGCTAACACAGATACGCAGTATTTT
. | TRBJ2-7 | TRBV5-4 | TRBD1 | CASSPTGTAPYEQYF | TGTGCCAGCAGTCCTACCGGGACAGCTCCTTACGAGCAGTACTTC
. | TRBJ2-1 | TRBV7-8 | TRBD1 | CASSSGTGHEQFF | TGTGCCAGCAGCTCTGGGACAGGCCATGAGCAGTTCTTC
once | TRBJ1-2 | TRBV29-1 | TRBD1 | CSVAELQGNYGYTF | TGCAGCGTGGCCGAGTTACAGGGGAACTATGGCTACACCTTC
. | TRBJ2-5 | TRBV7-7 | TRBD1 | CASSPFLGTGSSETQYF | TGTGCTAGCAGTCCTTTTTTGGGGACAGGGTCGTCAGAGACCCAGTACTTC
. | TRBJ1-5 | TRBV18 | TRBD1 | CASSPTGTGGQPQHF | TGTGCCAGCTCACCTACAGGGACAGGGGGTCAGCCCCAGCATTTT
once | TRBJ2-3 | TRBV27 | TRBD2 | CASSFRLAISTDTQYF | TGTGCCAGCAGTTTCAGACTAGCGATATCCACAGATACGCAGTATTTT
. | TRBJ2-3 | TRBV5-4 | . | CASSLEVGRSTDTQYF | TGTGCCAGCAGCTTGGAGGTGGGCAGATCCACAGATACGCAGTATTTT
. | TRBJ1-1 | TRBV19 | . | CASSPRPIGTEAFF | TGTGCCAGTAGTCCCCGGCCAATCGGGACTGAAGCTTTCTTT
. | TRBJ2-3 | TRBV18 | TRBD2 | CASSPLAGGLTDTQYF | TGTGCCAGCTCACCACTAGCGGGAGGGTTGACAGATACGCAGTATTTT
. | TRBJ2-7 | TRBV7-3 | TRBD2 | CASSSVAGGQSYEQYF | TGTGCCAGCAGCTCCGTAGCGGGAGGGCAATCCTACGAGCAGTACTTC
. | TRBJ1-5 | TRBV7-6 | . | CASSQSWDLGVNQPQHF | TGTGCCAGCAGCCAGAGCTGGGACTTAGGGGTAAATCAGCCCCAGCATTTT
. | TRBJ2-1 | TRBV28 | . | CASSFRASYSYNEQFF | TGTGCCAGCAGTTTCAGGGCGTCGTACTCCTACAATGAGCAGTTCTTC
. | TRBJ2-5 | TRBV9 | . | CASSARADQQETQYF | TGTGCCAGCAGCGCTAGGGCTGATCAACAAGAGACCCAGTACTTC
. | TRBJ2-3 | TRBV9 | . | CASSVEGIGADTQYF | TGTGCCAGCAGCGTAGAGGGGATCGGTGCAGATACGCAGTATTTT
. | TRBJ2-1 | TRBV7-2 | TRBD2 | CASSSSGRAGNEQFF | TGTGCCAGCAGCTCTAGCGGGAGGGCCGGTAATGAGCAGTTCTTC
. | TRBJ2-3 | TRBV9 | TRBD1 | CASSVGWDRGLWVDTQYF | TGTGCCAGCAGCGTAGGGTGGGACAGGGGGCTGTGGGTAGATACGCAGTATTTT
. | TRBJ2-1 | TRBV7-7 | . | CASSLYRRVNEQFF | TGTGCCAGCAGCTTATATCGACGGGTCAATGAGCAGTTCTTC
few | TRBJ2-2 | TRBV7-9 | . | CASSLVALRELFF | TGTGCCAGCAGCTTAGTTGCCCTCAGGGAGCTGTTTTTT
. | TRBJ2-1 | TRBV5-1 | . | CASSLSPGNNEQFF | TGCGCCAGCAGCTTGAGTCCCGGGAATAATGAGCAGTTCTTC
. | TRBJ2-7 | TRBV4-3 | TRBD2 | CASSQAGTSGHYAYEQYF | TGCGCCAGCAGCCAGGCCGGGACTAGCGGCCACTATGCCTACGAGCAGTACTTC